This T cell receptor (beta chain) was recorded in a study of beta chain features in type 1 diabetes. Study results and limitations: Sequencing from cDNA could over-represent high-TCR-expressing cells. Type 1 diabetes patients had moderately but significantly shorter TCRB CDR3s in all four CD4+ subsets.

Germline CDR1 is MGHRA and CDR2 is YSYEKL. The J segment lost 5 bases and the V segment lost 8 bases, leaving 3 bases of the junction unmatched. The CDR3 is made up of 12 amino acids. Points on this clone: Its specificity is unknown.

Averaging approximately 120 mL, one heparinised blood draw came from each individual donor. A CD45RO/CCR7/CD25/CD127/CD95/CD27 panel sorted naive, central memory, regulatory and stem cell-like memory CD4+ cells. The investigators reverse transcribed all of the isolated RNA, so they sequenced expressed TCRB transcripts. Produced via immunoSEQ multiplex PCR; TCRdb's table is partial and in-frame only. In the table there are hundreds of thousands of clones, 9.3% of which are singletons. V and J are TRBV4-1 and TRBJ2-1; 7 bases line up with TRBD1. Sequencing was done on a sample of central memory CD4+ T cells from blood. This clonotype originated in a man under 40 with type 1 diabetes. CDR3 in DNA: TGCGCCAGCCGGGACAGCAACAATGAGCAGTTCTTC. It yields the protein CASRDSNNEQFF.